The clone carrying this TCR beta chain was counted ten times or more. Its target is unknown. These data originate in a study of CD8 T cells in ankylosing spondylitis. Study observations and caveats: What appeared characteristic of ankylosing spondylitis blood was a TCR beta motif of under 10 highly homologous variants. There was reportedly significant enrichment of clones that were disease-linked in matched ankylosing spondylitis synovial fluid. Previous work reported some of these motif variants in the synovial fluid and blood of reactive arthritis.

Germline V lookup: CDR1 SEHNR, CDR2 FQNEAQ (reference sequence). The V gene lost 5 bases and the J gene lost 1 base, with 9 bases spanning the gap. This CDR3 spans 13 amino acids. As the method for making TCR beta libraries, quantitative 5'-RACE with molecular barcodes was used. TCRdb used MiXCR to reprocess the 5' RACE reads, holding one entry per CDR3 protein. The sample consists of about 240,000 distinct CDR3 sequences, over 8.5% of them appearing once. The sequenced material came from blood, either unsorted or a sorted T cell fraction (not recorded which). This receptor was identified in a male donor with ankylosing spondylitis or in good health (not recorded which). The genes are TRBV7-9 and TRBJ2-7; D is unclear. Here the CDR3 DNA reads TGTGCCAGCAGCGAATCTGGGTCCTACGAGCAGTACTTC. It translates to CASSESGSYEQYF.